This T cell receptor beta chain was retrieved from a study of identifying expanded T cells in peripheral blood. Study-wide results and limits: Differentially abundant clones: about 1.2 between replicates, approximately 15 at around 2 weeks, less than 20 at four. Across healthy donors, higher total template counts meant significantly greater roughly 2-week count variance.

This table comes from immunoSEQ multiplex PCR, and its TCRdb copy is limited to in-frame clones, with some not included. The table shows 75,000 to 90,000 clones, with about 90% occurring only once. The CDR3 covers 15 residues. Germline loops: CDR1 LNHNV, CDR2 YYDKDF (reference sequence). V dropped 4 bases and J dropped 1 base, with 14 bases sitting between them. Healthy donors had no documented immune events, such as infections, while sampled. This clone showed up just once. Its antigen is still unknown. This clonotype was sampled from a person aged 18-69 years in good health. Input material: blood. The gene calls are TRBV15 and TRBJ2-7; TRBD1 is a possible D gene (6 bases). CDR3 region: CATSTTSQGSYEQYF. In DNA form, the CDR3 reads TGTGCCACCAGCACCACCTCACAGGGTTCCTACGAGCAGTACTTC.